This is a list of T cell receptor beta chains from one sample in a study of blood T cell repertoires in COVID-19. Method: immunoSEQ multiplex PCR; TCRdb's copy keeps in-frame clones and lacks some. The sample has under 150,000 clones, 86% seen once; the top ten hold approximately 20%. Sample: peripheral blood. These receptor sequences come from a woman in her forties or fifties who had recovered from COVID-19. CDR3s include the opening cysteine and the closing phenylalanine or tryptophan. Fields, in order: D gene, clone size, J gene, V gene, CDR3 DNA, CDR3 protein. A D gene is named only where the DNA matches it firmly. A clone size is listed for some rows: how often the clone was seen (once, few, many), or a class if it is expanded.

TRBD2 NA TRBJ2-1 TRBV7-6 TGTGCCAGCAGCTTAGCTGGGACTAGCAGACGCAATGAGCAGTTCTTC CASSLAGTSRRNEQFF
NA NA TRBJ1-3 TRBV6-5 TGTGCCAGCAGTTACCGGAGGAGCTCTGGAAACACCATATATTTT CASSYRRSSGNTIYF
NA NA TRBJ1-2 TRBV12-3/TRBV12-4 TGTGCCAGCAGTGAACAGGGATATGGCTACACCTTC CASSEQGYGYTF
NA few TRBJ1-1 TRBV10-2 TGCGCCAGCATTAAGAACACTGAAGCTTTCTTT CASIKNTEAFF
NA NA TRBJ2-5 TRBV6-6 TGTGCCAGCAGTAAACAGGGAAGTCAAGAGACCCAGTACTTC CASSKQGSQETQYF
TRBD1 NA TRBJ2-3 TRBV7-9 TGTGCCAGCAGCTTACTTACAGGGGACACAGATACGCAGTATTTT CASSLLTGDTDTQYF
TRBD1 NA TRBJ2-7 TRBV10-1 TGCGCCAGCAGTGCGACGGCCAGGGGGAGCTACGAGCAGTACTTC CASSATARGSYEQYF
TRBD2 NA TRBJ2-7 TRBV11-2 TGTGCCAGCAGCGCCGGACTAGCGGGAGTGTACGAGCAGTACTTC CASSAGLAGVYEQYF
TRBD2 few TRBJ2-3 TRBV4-3 TGCGCCAGCAGCCCCAAACGGGGGAGCGGGGGGACTCATACGCAGTATTTT CASSPKRGSGGTHTQYF
NA NA TRBJ1-1 TRBV27 TGTGCCAGCAGTGTCCGGGAGAACACTGAAGCTTTCTTT CASSVRENTEAFF
NA NA TRBJ1-1 TRBV5-6 TGTGCCAGCAGCTTCGGGCAGGGGTACACTGAAGCTTTCTTT CASSFGQGYTEAFF
TRBD2 NA TRBJ2-3 TRBV30 TGTGCCTGGAGTTTTAGCGGGGGGGCGACAGATACGCAGTATTTT CAWSFSGGATDTQYF
TRBD1 NA TRBJ2-1 TRBV7-3 TGTGCCAGCAGCTTGGAACCCCCGGGACAGGGGTACAATGAGCAGTTCTTC CASSLEPPGQGYNEQFF
NA NA TRBJ2-5 TRBV27 TGTGCCAGCAGGAACTCGGGTCAACAAGAGACCCAGTACTTC CASRNSGQQETQYF
NA NA TRBJ2-7 TRBV12-2 TGTGCAAGTCGCTCCGACAGGGAGGTTGGCGAGCAGTACTTC CASRSDREVGEQYF
NA NA TRBJ2-7 TRBV18 TGTGCCAGCTCACCACTAACGGGTGACGAGCAGTACTTC CASSPLTGDEQYF
NA NA TRBJ2-3 TRBV12-3/TRBV12-4 TGTGCCAGCAAGGGGTTCACAGATACGCAGTATTTT CASKGFTDTQYF
NA NA TRBJ1-1 TRBV28 TGTGCCAGCAGTTTGCCAGGGGTGAACACTGAAGCTTTCTTT CASSLPGVNTEAFF
TRBD1 NA TRBJ2-7 TRBV6-2/TRBV6-3 TGTGCCAGCACCCCAGTTAGGACAGGGGCCTACGAGCAGTACTTC CASTPVRTGAYEQYF
TRBD1 NA TRBJ1-6 TRBV5-1 TGCGCCAGCAGCGCGACAGGGGGCTCGGTAACCCTCCACTTT CASSATGGSVTLHF
TRBD1 NA TRBJ2-5 TRBV2 TGTGCCAGCAGCCCGGACAGGGGAGGACGAGAGACCCAGTACTTC CASSPDRGGRETQYF
NA NA TRBJ2-3 TRBV2 TGTGCCAGCAGTGAGGCAGGGGTCCGAGATACGCAGTATTTT CASSEAGVRDTQYF
TRBD1 NA TRBJ2-7 TRBV19 TGTGCCAGTAGTATTGCCCACAGGGGCTCCTACGAGCAGTACTTC CASSIAHRGSYEQYF
NA NA TRBJ1-2 TRBV19 TGTGCCAGTTCCGGGACACTGTACCAATATGACTATGGCTACACCTTC CASSGTLYQYDYGYTF
TRBD2 NA TRBJ2-2 TRBV4-2 TGTGCCAGCAGCCAAGATCGGACTAGCGGGAGAGTCACCGGGGAGCTGTTTTTT CASSQDRTSGRVTGELFF
TRBD1 NA TRBJ1-6 TRBV28 TGTGCCAGCAGTCCAGGACAGGGGGCGAGGAATAATTCACCCCTCCACTTT CASSPGQGARNNSPLHF
NA NA TRBJ2-5 TRBV7-9 TGTGCCAGCAGCAACCCGACAGGTCGGGAGACCCAGTACTTC CASSNPTGRETQYF
NA NA TRBJ2-1 TRBV6-5 TGTGCCAGCAGTTACTCGAATCGGGTGCTAAATGAGCAGTTCTTC CASSYSNRVLNEQFF
NA NA TRBJ1-2 TRBV5-1 TGCGCCAGCAGACCCTCAAGTACTTCCACCCTCTATGGCTACACCTTC CASRPSSTSTLYGYTF
TRBD1 NA TRBJ1-1 TRBV9 TGTGCCAGCAGCGTATACAGGGGAGAAGCTTTCTTT CASSVYRGEAFF
NA NA TRBJ2-1 TRBV10-3 TGTGCCATCAGAGACACCGATGAGCAGTTCTTC CAIRDTDEQFF
NA NA TRBJ1-2 TRBV11-2 TGTGCCAGCAGCCACGGGAGTTACTATGGCTACACCTTC CASSHGSYYGYTF
NA NA TRBJ1-2 TRBV7-8 TGTGCCAGCAGCTTTCGGGGGGGCTATGGCTACACCTTC CASSFRGGYGYTF